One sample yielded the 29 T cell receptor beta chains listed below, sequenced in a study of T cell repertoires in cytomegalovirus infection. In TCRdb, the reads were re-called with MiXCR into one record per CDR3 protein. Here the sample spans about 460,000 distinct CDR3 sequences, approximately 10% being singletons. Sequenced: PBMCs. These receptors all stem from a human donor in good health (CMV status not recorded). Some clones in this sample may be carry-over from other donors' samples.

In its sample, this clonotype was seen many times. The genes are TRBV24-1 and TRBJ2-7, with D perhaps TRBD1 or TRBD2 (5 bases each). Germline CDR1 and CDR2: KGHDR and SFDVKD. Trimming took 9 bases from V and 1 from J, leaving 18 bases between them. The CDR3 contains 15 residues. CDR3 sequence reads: CATPGGGRISYEQYF. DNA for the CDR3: TGTGCCACCCCGGGTGGGGGAAGGATTTCCTACGAGCAGTACTTC.

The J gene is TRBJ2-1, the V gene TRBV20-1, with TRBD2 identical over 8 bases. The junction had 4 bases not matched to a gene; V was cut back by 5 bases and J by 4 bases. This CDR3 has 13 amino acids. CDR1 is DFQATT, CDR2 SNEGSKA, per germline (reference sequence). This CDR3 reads CSAERGRYNEQFF. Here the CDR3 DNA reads TGCAGTGCTGAGCGGGGGCGTTACAATGAGCAGTTCTTC.

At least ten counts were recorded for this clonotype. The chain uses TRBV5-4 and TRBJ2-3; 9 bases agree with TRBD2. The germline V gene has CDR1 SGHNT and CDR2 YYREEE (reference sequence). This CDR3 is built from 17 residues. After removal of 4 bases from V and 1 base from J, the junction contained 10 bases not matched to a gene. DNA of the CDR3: TGTGCCAGCAGCCTGCGGGGCGGGGGGGCTGGCACAGATACGCAGTATTTT. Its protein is CASSLRGGGAGTDTQYF.

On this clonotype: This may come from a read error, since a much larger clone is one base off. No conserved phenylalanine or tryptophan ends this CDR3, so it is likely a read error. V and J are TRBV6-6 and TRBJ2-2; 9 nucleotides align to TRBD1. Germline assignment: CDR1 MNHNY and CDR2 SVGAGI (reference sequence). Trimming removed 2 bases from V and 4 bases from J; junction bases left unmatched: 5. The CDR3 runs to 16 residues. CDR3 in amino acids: CASSYPGQGITGELFL. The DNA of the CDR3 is TGTGCCAGCAGTTACCCGGGACAGGGCATCACCGGGGAGCTGTTTTTA.

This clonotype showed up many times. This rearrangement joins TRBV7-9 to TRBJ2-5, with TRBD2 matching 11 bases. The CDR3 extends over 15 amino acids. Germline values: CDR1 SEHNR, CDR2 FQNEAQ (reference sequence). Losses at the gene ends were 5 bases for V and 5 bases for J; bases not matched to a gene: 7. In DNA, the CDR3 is TGTGCCAGCAGCGCCACACTAGCGGGAGTTGAGACCCAGTACTTC. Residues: CASSATLAGVETQYF.

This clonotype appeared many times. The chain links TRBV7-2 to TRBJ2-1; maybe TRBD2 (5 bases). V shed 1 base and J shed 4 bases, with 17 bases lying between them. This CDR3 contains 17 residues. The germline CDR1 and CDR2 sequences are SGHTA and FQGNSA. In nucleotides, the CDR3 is TGTGCCAGCAGCTTAGGGACTGCCCAGCTCCTATACAATGAGCAGTTCTTC. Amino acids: CASSLGTAQLLYNEQFF.

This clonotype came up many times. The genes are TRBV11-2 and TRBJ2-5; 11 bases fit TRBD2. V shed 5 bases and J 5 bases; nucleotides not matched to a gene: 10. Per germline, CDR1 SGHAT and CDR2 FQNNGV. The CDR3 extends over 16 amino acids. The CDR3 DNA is TGTGCCAGCAGCGAAATACTAGCGGGAGATTATGAGACCCAGTACTTC. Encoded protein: CASSEILAGDYETQYF.

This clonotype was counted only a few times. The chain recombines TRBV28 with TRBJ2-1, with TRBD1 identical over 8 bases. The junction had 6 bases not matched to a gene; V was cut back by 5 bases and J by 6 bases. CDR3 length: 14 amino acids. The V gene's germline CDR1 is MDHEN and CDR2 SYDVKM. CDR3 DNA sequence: TGTGCCAGCAGTCTGACAGGGGTTGGCAATGAGCAGTTCTTC. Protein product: CASSLTGVGNEQFF.

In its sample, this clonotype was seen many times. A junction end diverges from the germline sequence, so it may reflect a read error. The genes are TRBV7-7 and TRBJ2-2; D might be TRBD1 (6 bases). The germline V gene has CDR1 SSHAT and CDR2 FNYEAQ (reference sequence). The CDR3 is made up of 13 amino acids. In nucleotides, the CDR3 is TGTGCTAGCAGCAGGGGGAACACCGGGGAGCTGTTTTTT. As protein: CASSRGNTGELFF.

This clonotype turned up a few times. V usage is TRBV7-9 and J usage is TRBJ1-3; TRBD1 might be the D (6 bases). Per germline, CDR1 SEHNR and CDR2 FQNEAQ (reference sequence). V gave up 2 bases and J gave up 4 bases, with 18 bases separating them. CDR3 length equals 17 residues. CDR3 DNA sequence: TGTGCCAGCAGCTTATACTCGACAGGCCCTCGAGGAAACACCATATATTTT. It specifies CASSLYSTGPRGNTIYF.

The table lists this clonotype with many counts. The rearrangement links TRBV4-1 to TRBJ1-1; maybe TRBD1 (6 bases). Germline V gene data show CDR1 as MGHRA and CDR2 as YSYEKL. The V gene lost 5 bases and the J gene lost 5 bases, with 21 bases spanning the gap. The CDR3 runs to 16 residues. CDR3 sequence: CASSSRGGRVGTEAFF. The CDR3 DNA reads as TGCGCCAGCAGCTCCCGGGGGGGCAGGGTTGGAACTGAAGCTTTCTTT.

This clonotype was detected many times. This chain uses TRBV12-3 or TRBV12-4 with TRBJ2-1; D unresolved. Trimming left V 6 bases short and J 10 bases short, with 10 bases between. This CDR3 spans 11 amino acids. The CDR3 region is CASSLRIEQFF. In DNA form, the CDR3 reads TGTGCCAGCAGCCTCCGCATCGAGCAGTTCTTC.

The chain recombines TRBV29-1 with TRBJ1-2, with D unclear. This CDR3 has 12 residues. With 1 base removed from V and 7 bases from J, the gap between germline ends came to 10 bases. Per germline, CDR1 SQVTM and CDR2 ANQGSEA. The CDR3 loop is CSVEGPQSGYTF. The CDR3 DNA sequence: TGCAGCGTTGAAGGACCGCAGAGTGGCTACACCTTC.

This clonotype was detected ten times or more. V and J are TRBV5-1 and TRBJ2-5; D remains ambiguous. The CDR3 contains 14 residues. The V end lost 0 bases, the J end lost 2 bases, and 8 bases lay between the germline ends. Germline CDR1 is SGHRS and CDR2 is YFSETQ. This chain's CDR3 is CASSLAAEQETQYF. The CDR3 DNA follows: TGCGCCAGCAGCTTGGCCGCGGAGCAAGAGACCCAGTACTTC.

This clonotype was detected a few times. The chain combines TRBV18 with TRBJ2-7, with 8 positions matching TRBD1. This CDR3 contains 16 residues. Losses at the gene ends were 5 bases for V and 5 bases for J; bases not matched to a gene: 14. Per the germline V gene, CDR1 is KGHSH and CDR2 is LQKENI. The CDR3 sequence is CASSGWGLTGVNEQYF. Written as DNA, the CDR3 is TGTGCCAGCTCAGGTTGGGGGTTGACAGGGGTCAACGAGCAGTACTTC.

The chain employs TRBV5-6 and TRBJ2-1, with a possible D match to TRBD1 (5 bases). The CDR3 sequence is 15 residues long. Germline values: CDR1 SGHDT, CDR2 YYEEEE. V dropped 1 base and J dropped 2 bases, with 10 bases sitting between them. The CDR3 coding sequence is TGTGCCAGCAGCTTGAGGCTAGGGGCCTACAATGAGCAGTTCTTC. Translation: CASSLRLGAYNEQFF.

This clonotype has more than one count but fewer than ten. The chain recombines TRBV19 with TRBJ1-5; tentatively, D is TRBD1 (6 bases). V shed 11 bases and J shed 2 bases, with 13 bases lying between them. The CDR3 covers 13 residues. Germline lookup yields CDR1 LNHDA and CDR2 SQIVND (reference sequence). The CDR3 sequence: CAVRGMGNQPQHF. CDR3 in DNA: TGTGCCGTCAGGGGAATGGGCAATCAGCCCCAGCATTTT. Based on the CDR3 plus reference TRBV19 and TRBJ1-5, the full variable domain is DGGITQSPKYLFRKEGQNVTLSCEQNLNHDAMYWYRQDPGQGLRLIYYSQIVNDFQKGDIAEGYSVSREKKESFPLTVTSAQKNPTAFYLCAVRGMGNQPQHFGDGTRLSIL.

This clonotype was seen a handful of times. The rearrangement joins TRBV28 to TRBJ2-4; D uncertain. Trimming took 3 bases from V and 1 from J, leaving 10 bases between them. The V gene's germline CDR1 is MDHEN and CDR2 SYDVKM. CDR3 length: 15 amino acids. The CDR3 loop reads CASSFVSWAKNIQYF. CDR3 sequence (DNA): TGTGCCAGCAGTTTCGTCTCGTGGGCCAAAAACATTCAGTACTTC.

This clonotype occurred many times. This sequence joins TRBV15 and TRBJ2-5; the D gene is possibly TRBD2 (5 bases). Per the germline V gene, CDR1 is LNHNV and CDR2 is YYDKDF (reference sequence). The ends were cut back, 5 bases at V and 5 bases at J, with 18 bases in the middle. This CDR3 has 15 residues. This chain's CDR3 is CATSGLLVVGETQYF. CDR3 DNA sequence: TGTGCCACCAGCGGGCTACTAGTAGTAGGGGAGACCCAGTACTTC. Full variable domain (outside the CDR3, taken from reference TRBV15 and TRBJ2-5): DAMVIQNPRYQVTQFGKPVTLSCSQTLNHNVMYWYQQKSSQAPKLLFHYYDKDFNNEADTPDNFQSRRPNTSFCFLDIRSPGLGDTAMYLCATSGLLVVGETQYFGPGTRLLVL.

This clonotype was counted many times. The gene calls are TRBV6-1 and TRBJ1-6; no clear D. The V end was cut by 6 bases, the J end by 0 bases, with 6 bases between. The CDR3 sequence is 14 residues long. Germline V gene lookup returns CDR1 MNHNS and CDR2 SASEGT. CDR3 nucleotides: TGTGCCAGCAGCGGGAGCTCCTATAATTCACCCCTCCACTTT. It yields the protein CASSGSSYNSPLHF.

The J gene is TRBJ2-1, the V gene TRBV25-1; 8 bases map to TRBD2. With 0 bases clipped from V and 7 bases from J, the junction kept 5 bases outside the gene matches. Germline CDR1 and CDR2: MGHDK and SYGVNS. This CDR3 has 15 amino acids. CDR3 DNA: TGTGCCAGCAGTGAATATCGGGAGGGCTCGAATGAGCAGTTCTTC. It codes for CASSEYREGSNEQFF. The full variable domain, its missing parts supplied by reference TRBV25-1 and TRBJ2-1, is EADIYQTPRYLVIGTGKKITLECSQTMGHDKMYWYQQDPGMELHLIHYSYGVNSTEKGDLSSESTVSRIRTEHFPLTLESARPSHTSQYLCASSEYREGSNEQFFGPGTRLTVL.

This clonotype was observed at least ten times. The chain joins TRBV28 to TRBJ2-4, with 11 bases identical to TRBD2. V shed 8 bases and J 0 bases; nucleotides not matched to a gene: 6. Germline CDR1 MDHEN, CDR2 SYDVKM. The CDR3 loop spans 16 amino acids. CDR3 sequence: CASWGLAEVAKNIQYF. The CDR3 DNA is TGTGCCAGCTGGGGACTAGCGGAGGTAGCCAAAAACATTCAGTACTTC.

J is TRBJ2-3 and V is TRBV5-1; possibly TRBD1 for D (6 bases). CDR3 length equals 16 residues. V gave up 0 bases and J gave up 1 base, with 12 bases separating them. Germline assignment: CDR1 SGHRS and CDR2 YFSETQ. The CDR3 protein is CASSLAQGHGTDTQYF. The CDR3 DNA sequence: TGCGCCAGCAGCTTGGCCCAGGGACACGGCACAGATACGCAGTATTTT.

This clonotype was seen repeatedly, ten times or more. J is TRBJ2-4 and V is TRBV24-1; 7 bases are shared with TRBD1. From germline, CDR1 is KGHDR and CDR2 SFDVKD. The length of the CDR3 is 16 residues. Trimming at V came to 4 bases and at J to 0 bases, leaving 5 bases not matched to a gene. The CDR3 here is CATSDRQGEAKNIQYF. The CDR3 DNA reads TGTGCCACCAGTGACCGTCAGGGGGAAGCCAAAAACATTCAGTACTTC.

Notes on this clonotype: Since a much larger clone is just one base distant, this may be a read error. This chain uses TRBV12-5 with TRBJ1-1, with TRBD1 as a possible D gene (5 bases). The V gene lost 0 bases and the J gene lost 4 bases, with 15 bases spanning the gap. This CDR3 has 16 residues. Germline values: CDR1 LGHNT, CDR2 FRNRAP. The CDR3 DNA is TGTGCTAGTGGTTTGGTCGCGGGGGGAATGAGCACTGAAGCTTTCTTT. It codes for CASGLVAGGMSTEAFF.

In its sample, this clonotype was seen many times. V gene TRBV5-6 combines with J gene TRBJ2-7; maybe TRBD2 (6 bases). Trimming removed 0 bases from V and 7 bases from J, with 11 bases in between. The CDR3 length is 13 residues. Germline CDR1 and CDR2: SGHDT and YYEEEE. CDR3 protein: CASSLGGVGEQYF. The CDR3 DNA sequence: TGTGCCAGCAGCTTGGGCGGGGTCGGAGAGCAGTACTTC.

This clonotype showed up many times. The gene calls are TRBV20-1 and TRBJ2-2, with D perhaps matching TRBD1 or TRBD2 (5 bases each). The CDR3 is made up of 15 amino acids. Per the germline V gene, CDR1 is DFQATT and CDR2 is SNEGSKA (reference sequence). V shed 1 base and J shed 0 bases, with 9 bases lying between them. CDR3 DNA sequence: TGCAGTGCTAGAGGGGACGCCGCGAACACCGGGGAGCTGTTTTTT. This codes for CSARGDAANTGELFF.

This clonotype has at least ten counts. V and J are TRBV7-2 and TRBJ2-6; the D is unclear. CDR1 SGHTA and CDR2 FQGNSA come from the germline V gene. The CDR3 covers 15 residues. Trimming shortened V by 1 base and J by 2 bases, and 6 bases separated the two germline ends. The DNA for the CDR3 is TGTGCCAGCAGCTTAGGGTCAGCTGGGGCCAACGTCCTGACTTTC. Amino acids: CASSLGSAGANVLTF. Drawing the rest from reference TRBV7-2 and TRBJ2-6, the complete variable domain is GAGVSQSPSNKVTEKGKDVELRCDPISGHTALYWYRQSLGQGLEFLIYFQGNSAPDKSGLPSDRFSAERTGGSVSTLTIQRTQQEDSAVYLCASSLGSAGANVLTFGAGSRLTVL.

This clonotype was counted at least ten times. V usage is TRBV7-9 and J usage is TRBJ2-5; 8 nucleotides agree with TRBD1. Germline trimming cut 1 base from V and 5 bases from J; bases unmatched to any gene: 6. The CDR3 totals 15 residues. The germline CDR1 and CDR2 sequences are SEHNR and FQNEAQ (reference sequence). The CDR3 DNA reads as TGTGCCAGCAGCTTAGGGGACAGGACAAGGGAGACCCAGTACTTC. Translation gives CASSLGDRTRETQYF.